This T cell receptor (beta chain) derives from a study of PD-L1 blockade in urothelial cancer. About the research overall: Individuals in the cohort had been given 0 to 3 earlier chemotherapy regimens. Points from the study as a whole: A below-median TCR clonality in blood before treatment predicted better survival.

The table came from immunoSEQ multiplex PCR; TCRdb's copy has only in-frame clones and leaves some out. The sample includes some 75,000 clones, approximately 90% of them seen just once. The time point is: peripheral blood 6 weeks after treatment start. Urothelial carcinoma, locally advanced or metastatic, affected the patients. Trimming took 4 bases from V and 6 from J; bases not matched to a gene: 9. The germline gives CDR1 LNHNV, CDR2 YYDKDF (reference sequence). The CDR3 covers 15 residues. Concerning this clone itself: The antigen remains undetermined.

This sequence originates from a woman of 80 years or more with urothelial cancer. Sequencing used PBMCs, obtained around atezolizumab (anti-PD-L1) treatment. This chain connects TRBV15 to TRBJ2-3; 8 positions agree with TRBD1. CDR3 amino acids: CATSTQTQGADTQYF. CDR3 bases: TGTGCCACCAGCACCCAGACGCAGGGGGCCGATACGCAGTATTTT.